This T cell receptor beta chain was sequenced for a study of blood T cell repertoires in COVID-19. Across the study: Samples taken during acute and convalescent COVID-19 were collected in the United States, Italy and Spain. Nucleic acid was either cDNA or gDNA, and it came from T cells, B-cell-depleted T cells, or PBMCs.

Measured with immunoSEQ multiplex PCR; TCRdb has only the in-frame clones, and not every one. The sample records around 150,000 clones, 65% to 85% being singletons. Germline CDR1 is SNHLY and CDR2 is FYNNEI. This CDR3 contains 13 residues. Trimming took off 6 bases at V and 6 bases at J, with 15 bases between the two ends. The TCR was taken from a man in his 60s with active or convalescent COVID-19. This chain joins TRBV2 and TRBJ2-7, with TRBD1 as a possible D gene (6 bases). Sequencing used peripheral blood. The CDR3 is CASRDLDRREQYF. The CDR3 bases are TGTGCCAGCAGGGACTTGGACAGACGCGAGCAGTACTTC.